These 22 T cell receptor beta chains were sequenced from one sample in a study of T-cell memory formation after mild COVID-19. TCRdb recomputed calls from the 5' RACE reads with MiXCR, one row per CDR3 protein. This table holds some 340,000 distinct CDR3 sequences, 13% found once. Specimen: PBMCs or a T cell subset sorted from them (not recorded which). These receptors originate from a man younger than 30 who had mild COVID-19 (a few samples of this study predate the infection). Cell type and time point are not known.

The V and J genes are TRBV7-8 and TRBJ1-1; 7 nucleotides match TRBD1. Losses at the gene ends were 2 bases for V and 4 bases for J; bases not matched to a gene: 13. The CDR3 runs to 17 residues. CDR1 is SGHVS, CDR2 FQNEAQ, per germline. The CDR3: CASSLTGAGRGSTEAFF. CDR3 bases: TGTGCCAGCAGCTTAACAGGGGCCGGCCGAGGGAGCACTGAAGCTTTCTTT. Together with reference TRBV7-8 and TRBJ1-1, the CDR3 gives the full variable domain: GAGVSQSPRYKVAKRGQDVALRCDPISGHVSLFWYQQALGQGPEFLTYFQNEAQLDKSGLPSDRFFAERPEGSVSTLKIQRTQQEDSAVYLCASSLTGAGRGSTEAFFGQGTRLTVV.

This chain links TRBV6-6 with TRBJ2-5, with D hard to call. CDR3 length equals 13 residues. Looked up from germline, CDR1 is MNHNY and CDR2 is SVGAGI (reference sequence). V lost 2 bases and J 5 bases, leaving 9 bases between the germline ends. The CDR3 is CASSYGPQETQYF. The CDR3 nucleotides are TGTGCCAGCAGTTACGGGCCCCAGGAGACCCAGTACTTC.

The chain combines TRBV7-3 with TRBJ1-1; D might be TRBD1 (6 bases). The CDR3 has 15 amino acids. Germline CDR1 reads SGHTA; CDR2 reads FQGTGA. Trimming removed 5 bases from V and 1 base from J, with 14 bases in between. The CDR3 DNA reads TGTGCCAGCAGCCGAGACGGGACATGGAACACTGAAGCTTTCTTT. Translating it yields CASSRDGTWNTEAFF. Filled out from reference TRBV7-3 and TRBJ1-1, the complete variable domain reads GAGVSQTPSNKVTEKGKYVELRCDPISGHTALYWYRQSLGQGPEFLIYFQGTGAADDSGLPNDRFFAVRPEGSVSTLKIQRTERGDSAVYLCASSRDGTWNTEAFFGQGTRLTVV.

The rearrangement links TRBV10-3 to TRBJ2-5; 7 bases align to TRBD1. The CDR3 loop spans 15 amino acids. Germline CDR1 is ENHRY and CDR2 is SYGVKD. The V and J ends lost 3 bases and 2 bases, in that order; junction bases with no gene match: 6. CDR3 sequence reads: CAISDNQGQQETQYF. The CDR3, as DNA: TGTGCCATCAGTGACAATCAGGGACAGCAAGAGACCCAGTACTTC.

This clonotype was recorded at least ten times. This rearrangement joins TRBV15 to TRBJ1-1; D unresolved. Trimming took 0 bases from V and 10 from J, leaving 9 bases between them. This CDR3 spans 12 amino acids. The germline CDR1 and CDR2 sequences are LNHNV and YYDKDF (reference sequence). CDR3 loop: CATSRDVEGAFF. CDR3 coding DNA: TGTGCCACCAGCAGAGATGTCGAGGGAGCTTTCTTT.

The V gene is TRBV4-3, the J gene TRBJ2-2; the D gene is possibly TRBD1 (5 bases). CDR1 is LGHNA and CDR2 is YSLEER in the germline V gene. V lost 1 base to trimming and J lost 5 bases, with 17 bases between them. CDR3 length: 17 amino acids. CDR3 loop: CASSQGSPQGKTGELFF. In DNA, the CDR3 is TGCGCCAGCAGCCAAGGGTCACCTCAGGGCAAAACCGGGGAGCTGTTTTTT.

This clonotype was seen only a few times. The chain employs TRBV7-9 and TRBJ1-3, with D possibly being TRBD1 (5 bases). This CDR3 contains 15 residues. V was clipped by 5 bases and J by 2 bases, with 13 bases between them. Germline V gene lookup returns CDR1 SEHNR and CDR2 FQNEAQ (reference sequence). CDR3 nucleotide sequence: TGTGCCAGCAGCAGCCCGGGAGGGGCTGGAAACACCATATATTTT. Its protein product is CASSSPGGAGNTIYF.

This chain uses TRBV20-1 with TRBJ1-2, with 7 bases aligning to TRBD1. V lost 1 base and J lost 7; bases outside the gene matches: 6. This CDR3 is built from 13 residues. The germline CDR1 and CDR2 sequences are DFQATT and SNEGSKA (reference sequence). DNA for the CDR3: TGCAGTGCTAGAGCGACAGGGAAGGGTGGCTACACCTTC. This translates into CSARATGKGGYTF.

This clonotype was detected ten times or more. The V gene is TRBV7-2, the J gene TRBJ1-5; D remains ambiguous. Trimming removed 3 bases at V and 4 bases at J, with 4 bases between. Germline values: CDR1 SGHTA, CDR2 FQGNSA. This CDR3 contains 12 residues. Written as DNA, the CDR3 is TGTGCCAGCAGCTTGGGGAATCAGCCCCAGCATTTT. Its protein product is CASSLGNQPQHF. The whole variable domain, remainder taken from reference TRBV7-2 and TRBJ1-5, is GAGVSQSPSNKVTEKGKDVELRCDPISGHTALYWYRQSLGQGLEFLIYFQGNSAPDKSGLPSDRFSAERTGGSVSTLTIQRTQQEDSAVYLCASSLGNQPQHFGDGTRLSIL.

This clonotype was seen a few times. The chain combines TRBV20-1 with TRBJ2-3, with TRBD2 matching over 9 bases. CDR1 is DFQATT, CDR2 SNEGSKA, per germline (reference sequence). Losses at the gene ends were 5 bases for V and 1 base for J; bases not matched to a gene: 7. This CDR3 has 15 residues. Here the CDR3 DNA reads TGCAGTGCTCCCCTCGCTAGCGGGGGCACAGATACGCAGTATTTT. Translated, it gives CSAPLASGGTDTQYF.

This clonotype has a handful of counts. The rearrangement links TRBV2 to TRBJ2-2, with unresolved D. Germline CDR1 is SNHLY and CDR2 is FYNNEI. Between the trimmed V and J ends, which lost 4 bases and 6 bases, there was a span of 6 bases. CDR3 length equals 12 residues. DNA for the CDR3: TGTGCCAGCAGTGGGGTCTCCGGGGAGCTGTTTTTT. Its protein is CASSGVSGELFF.

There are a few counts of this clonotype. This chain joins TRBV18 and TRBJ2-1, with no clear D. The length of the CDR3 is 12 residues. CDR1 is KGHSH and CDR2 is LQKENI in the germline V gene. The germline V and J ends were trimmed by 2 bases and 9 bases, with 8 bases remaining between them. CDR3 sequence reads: CASSPGLSEQFF. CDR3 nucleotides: TGTGCCAGCTCACCAGGGCTCTCTGAGCAGTTCTTC. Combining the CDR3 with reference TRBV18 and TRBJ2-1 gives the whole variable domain NAGVMQNPRHLVRRRGQEARLRCSPMKGHSHVYWYRQLPEEGLKFMVYLQKENIIDESGMPKERFSAEFPKEGPSILRIQQVVRGDSAAYFCASSPGLSEQFFGPGTRLTVL.

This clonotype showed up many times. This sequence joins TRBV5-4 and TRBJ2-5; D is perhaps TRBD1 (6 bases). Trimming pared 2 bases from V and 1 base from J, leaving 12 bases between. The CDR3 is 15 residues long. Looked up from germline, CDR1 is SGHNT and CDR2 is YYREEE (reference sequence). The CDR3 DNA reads TGTGCCAGCAGCTTTCGTGGGGACATCCAAGAGACCCAGTACTTC. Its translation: CASSFRGDIQETQYF.

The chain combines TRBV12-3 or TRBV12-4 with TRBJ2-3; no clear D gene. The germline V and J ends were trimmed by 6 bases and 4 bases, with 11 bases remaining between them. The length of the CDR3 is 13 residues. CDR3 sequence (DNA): TGTGCCAGCAGCCTCCTCTTGGCAGATACGCAGTATTTT. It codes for CASSLLLADTQYF.

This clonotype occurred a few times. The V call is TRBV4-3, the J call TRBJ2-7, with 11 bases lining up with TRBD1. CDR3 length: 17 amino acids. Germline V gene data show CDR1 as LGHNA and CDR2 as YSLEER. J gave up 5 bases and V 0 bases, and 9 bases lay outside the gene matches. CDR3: CASSQDFRTGGGNEQYF. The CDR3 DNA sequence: TGCGCCAGCAGCCAAGATTTCCGGACAGGGGGCGGGAACGAGCAGTACTTC.

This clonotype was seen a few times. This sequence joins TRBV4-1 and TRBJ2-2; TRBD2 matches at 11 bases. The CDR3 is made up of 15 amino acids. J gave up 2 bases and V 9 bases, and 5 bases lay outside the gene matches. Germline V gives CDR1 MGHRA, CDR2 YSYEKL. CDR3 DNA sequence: TGCGCCAGTAATCTAGCGGGGGGTAACACCGGGGAGCTGTTTTTT. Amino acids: CASNLAGGNTGELFF.

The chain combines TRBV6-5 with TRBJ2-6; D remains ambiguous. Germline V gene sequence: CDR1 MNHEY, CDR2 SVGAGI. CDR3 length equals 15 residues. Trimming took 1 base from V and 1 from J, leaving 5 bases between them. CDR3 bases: TGTGCCAGCAGTTACTTTGTGTCTGGGGCCAACGTCCTGACTTTC. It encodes CASSYFVSGANVLTF.

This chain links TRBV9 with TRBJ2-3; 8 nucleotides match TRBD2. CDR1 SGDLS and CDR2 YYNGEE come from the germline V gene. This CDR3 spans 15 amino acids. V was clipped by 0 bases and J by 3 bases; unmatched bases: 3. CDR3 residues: CASSVAGGRTDTQYF. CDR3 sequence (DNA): TGTGCCAGCAGCGTAGCGGGGGGGCGTACAGATACGCAGTATTTT.

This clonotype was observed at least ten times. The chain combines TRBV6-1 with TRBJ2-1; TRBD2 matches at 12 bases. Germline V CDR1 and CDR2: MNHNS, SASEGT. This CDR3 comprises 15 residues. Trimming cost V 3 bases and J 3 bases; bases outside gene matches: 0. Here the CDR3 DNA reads TGTGCCAGCAGTGAGACTAGCGGGGGCTACAATGAGCAGTTCTTC. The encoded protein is CASSETSGGYNEQFF.

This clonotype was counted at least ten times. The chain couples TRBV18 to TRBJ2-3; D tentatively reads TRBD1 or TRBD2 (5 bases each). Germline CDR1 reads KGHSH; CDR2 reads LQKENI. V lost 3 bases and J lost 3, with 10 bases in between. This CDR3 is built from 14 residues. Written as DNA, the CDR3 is TGTGCCAGCTCACCCGGGACGAGGACAGATACGCAGTATTTT. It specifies CASSPGTRTDTQYF.

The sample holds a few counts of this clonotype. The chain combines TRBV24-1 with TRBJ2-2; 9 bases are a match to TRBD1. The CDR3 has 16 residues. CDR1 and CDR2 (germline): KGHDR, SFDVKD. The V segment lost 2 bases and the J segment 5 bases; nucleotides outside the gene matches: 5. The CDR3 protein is CATSDWGQGPTGELFF. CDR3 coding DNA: TGTGCCACCAGTGATTGGGGACAGGGTCCAACCGGGGAGCTGTTTTTT.

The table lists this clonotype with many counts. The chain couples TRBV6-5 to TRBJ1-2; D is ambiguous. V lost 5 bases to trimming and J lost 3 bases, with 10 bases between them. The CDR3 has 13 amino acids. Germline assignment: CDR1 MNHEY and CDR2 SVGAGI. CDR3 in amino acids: CASSRPRDYGYTF. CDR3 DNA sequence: TGTGCCAGCAGTCGACCGCGCGACTATGGCTACACCTTC.